A single sample is the source of the 14 T cell receptor beta chains below, sequenced in a study of blood T cell repertoires in COVID-19. Here immunoSEQ multiplex PCR was the method, and the copy in TCRdb shows in-frame clones only, minus some. The data hold a few hundred thousand clones, with around nine tenths observed a single time. The sample was peripheral blood. All receptors come from a man older than 75 with acute or convalescent COVID-19.

The chain uses TRBV6-2 or TRBV6-3 and TRBJ1-1; TRBD1 might be the D (6 bases). Germline V CDR1 and CDR2: MNHEY, SVGEGT. The CDR3 runs 15 residues. The V and J ends lost 4 bases and 1 base respectively, with 13 bases between them. The CDR3 loop is CASSFGRGANTEAFF. CDR3 DNA: TGTGCCAGCAGTTTTGGACGGGGGGCGAACACTGAAGCTTTCTTT.

The chain joins TRBV7-3 to TRBJ2-1; maybe TRBD2 (6 bases). The CDR3 contains 15 residues. With 3 bases removed from V and 3 bases from J, the gap between germline ends came to 12 bases. The germline V gene encodes CDR1 SGHTA and CDR2 FQGTGA. As DNA, the CDR3 is TGTGCCAGCAGCTTTGACGGGAGTATCTACAATGAGCAGTTCTTC. Protein sequence: CASSFDGSIYNEQFF.

The DNA for the CDR3 is TGTGCCAGCAGGGTATTCCAAACGGGCGAGCAGTACTTC. This codes for CASRVFQTGEQYF. The chain couples TRBV2 to TRBJ2-7; D ambiguous. Trimming shortened V by 6 bases and J by 6 bases, and 15 bases separated the two germline ends. The CDR3 runs 13 residues. Germline CDR1 SNHLY, CDR2 FYNNEI.

The V gene is TRBV5-1, the J gene TRBJ2-1; possibly TRBD2 for D (5 bases). The CDR3 loop spans 13 amino acids. Trimming stripped 0 bases from V and 9 bases from J, with 10 bases between. Germline CDR1 and CDR2: SGHRS and YFSETQ. The CDR3 sequence: CASSLELAREQFF. The CDR3 DNA reads TGCGCCAGCAGCTTGGAGCTAGCCCGTGAGCAGTTCTTC.

The rearrangement uses TRBV9 and TRBJ2-7; 10 nucleotides align to TRBD1. The germline gives CDR1 SGDLS, CDR2 YYNGEE. The junction had 2 bases not matched to a gene; V was cut back by 3 bases and J by 2 bases. The CDR3 extends over 14 amino acids. CDR3 loop: CASSGGQGPYEQYF. The DNA for the CDR3 is TGTGCCAGCAGCGGGGGACAGGGGCCCTACGAGCAGTACTTC.

CDR3 bases: TGTGCCAGCAGTAGAAGCCGGGACAGGGGCTACGAGCAGTACTTC. It specifies CASSRSRDRGYEQYF. The chain is built from TRBV28 and TRBJ2-7; TRBD1 matches 10 bases. Germline-derived CDR1 and CDR2 are MDHEN and SYDVKM. The CDR3 spans 15 residues. J gave up 3 bases and V 5 bases, and 7 bases lay outside the gene matches.

The genes are TRBV7-8 and TRBJ2-7, with TRBD2 matching 10 bases. This CDR3 has 15 amino acids. V was clipped by 6 bases and J by 2 bases; unmatched bases: 7. Germline assignment: CDR1 SGHVS and CDR2 FQNEAQ. The CDR3 DNA sequence: TGTGCCAGCAGTTTTTCTAGCGGGAGTACCTACGAGCAGTACTTC. It specifies CASSFSSGSTYEQYF. The whole variable domain, filled in from reference TRBV7-8 and TRBJ2-7, reads GAGVSQSPRYKVAKRGQDVALRCDPISGHVSLFWYQQALGQGPEFLTYFQNEAQLDKSGLPSDRFFAERPEGSVSTLKIQRTQQEDSAVYLCASSFSSGSTYEQYFGPGTRLTVT.

The chain joins TRBV21-1 to TRBJ1-2; the table assigns TRBD1, which was not confirmed against the DNA. TRBV21-1 has pseudogene status. This CDR3 is built from 14 residues. For the CDR3, the DNA is TGTGCCAGCAGCACTCCCCAGGGTTACTATGGCTACACCTTC. It encodes CASSTPQGYYGYTF.

This chain links TRBV28 with TRBJ1-4; 10 positions match TRBD1. Looked up from germline, CDR1 is MDHEN and CDR2 is SYDVKM. The trim removed 6 bases at V and 4 bases at J, leaving 5 bases unmatched. The CDR3 spans 15 residues. The CDR3 reads CASRWDRGVNEKLFF. The CDR3 DNA follows: TGTGCCAGCAGGTGGGACAGGGGAGTTAATGAAAAACTGTTTTTT.

The rearrangement links TRBV4-1 to TRBJ1-2; tentative D call: TRBD1 (6 bases). Trimming left V 5 bases short and J 4 bases short, with 17 bases between. This CDR3 comprises 15 residues. Germline V CDR1 and CDR2: MGHRA, YSYEKL. The CDR3 sequence is CASSSGEGLGYGYTF. CDR3 nucleotides: TGCGCCAGCAGCTCAGGGGAGGGGCTGGGCTATGGCTACACCTTC.

The rearrangement links TRBV7-8 to TRBJ1-4; no firm D call. Trimming stripped 3 bases from V and 1 base from J, with 6 bases between. The CDR3 runs to 14 residues. The V gene's germline CDR1 is SGHVS and CDR2 FQNEAQ. CDR3 protein: CASSLVRTNEKLFF. The DNA of the CDR3 is TGTGCCAGCAGCTTGGTGAGAACTAATGAAAAACTGTTTTTT.

This chain uses TRBV6-5 with TRBJ1-1; no clear D gene. CDR3 length equals 11 residues. V lost 6 bases and J 5 bases, leaving 7 bases between the germline ends. Germline V gene lookup returns CDR1 MNHEY and CDR2 SVGAGI. CDR3 sequence reads: CASRRTTEAFF. The CDR3 DNA sequence: TGTGCCAGCAGAAGAACTACTGAAGCTTTCTTT.

This clone has more than one count but fewer than ten. The chain is built from TRBV27 and TRBJ1-6, with D perhaps matching TRBD1 (6 bases). V lost 5 bases, J lost 3 bases, and 11 bases lay in between. The CDR3 is 15 amino acids. CDR1 MNHEY and CDR2 SMNVEV come from the germline V gene (reference sequence). The CDR3 bases are TGTGCCAGCAGTCGTGACAGGAGCTATAATTCACCCCTCCACTTT. This gives the protein CASSRDRSYNSPLHF.

The V and J genes are TRBV6-5 and TRBJ2-1, with D possibly TRBD1 on 6 matching bases. Trimming pared 8 bases from V and 3 bases from J, leaving 11 bases between. Germline lookup yields CDR1 MNHEY and CDR2 SVGAGI. This CDR3 is built from 13 residues. The CDR3 loop reads CASRPDSYNEQFF. For the CDR3, the DNA is TGTGCCAGCCGTCCGGACAGCTACAATGAGCAGTTCTTC.